The rows below give T cell receptor beta chains drawn from one sample of a study of shared clonotypes between healthy human individuals. Only in-frame clones appear in the TCRdb table, and some are missing; sequencing was by immunoSEQ multiplex PCR. The repertoire has about 1 million clones, about three quarters of them found once; the top ten carry roughly 1.4%. The sample was memory CD4+ T cells sorted from blood. These receptors originate from a man aged 18-30 years in good health. Both conserved end residues are part of each CDR3. The order of the fields is clone size, D gene, J gene, V gene, CDR3 protein, CDR3 DNA. A D gene is named only where the DNA matches it firmly. Not all rows give a size; the values are once, few, many and, for expanded clones, a class.

- TRBD1 TRBJ2-7 TRBV25-1 CASRVLTGTGSYEQYF TGTGCCAGCAGAGTACTAACCGGGACAGGGTCCTACGAGCAGTACTTC
- - TRBJ2-3 TRBV28 CASSQDVGTDTQYF TGTGCCAGCAGCCAGGACGTGGGCACAGATACGCAGTATTTT
- - TRBJ2-3 TRBV5-8 CASSRGDTQYF TGTGCCAGCAGCCGTGGGGATACGCAGTATTTT
- TRBD1 TRBJ2-2 TRBV6-5 CASSNRQGTTGELFF TGTGCCAGCAGTAACAGACAGGGGACGACCGGGGAGCTGTTTTTT
- TRBD2 TRBJ2-7 TRBV5-1 CASSLYSGGATVAAEQYF TGCGCCAGCAGCTTGTATAGCGGGGGGGCTACTGTCGCGGCCGAGCAGTACTTC
- TRBD1 TRBJ2-5 TRBV29-1 CSVSTGSETQYF TGCAGCGTTTCGACAGGGTCAGAGACCCAGTACTTC
few TRBD2 TRBJ2-5 TRBV4-1 CASSQIHRTRIQETQYF TGCGCCAGCAGCCAAATCCACAGGACTAGAATCCAAGAGACCCAGTACTTC
many - TRBJ1-3 TRBV7-2 CASSLAWGPGNTIYF TGTGCCAGCAGCTTAGCTTGGGGGCCTGGAAACACCATATATTTT
- - TRBJ2-1 TRBV30 CAWGLRGAYNEQFF TGTGCCTGGGGCCTCAGAGGGGCCTACAATGAGCAGTTCTTC
- - TRBJ2-7 TRBV7-2 CASSLGSLATGEQYF TGTGCCAGCAGCTTAGGAAGCCTAGCGACGGGCGAGCAGTACTTC
once - TRBJ1-1 TRBV27 CASSLIPAEAFF TGTGCCAGCAGTTTAATTCCGGCTGAAGCTTTCTTT
- - TRBJ2-3 TRBV7-2 CASSTTDTQYF TGTGCCAGCAGCACTACAGATACGCAGTATTTT
- - TRBJ1-5 TRBV5-1 CASSATGLNQPQHF TGCGCCAGCAGTGCTACCGGACTGAATCAGCCCCAGCATTTT
- TRBD2 TRBJ2-3 TRBV13 CASSRTSGSGSDTQYF TGTGCCAGCAGCCGAACTAGCGGGAGCGGTTCAGATACGCAGTATTTT
- - TRBJ2-1 TRBV27 CASSLTRLRGNEQFF TGTGCCAGCAGTCTGACTCGGTTGAGGGGCAATGAGCAGTTCTTC
few TRBD1 TRBJ1-4 TRBV7-2 CASSLIRDRNEKLFF TGTGCCAGCAGCCTTATCCGGGACAGGAATGAAAAACTGTTTTTT
- - TRBJ2-4 TRBV2 CASNVGRVVKNIQYF TGTGCCAGCAATGTCGGCAGGGTGGTCAAAAACATTCAGTACTTC
- - TRBJ1-1 TRBV9 CASTRVAQNTEAFF TGTGCCAGCACGAGGGTAGCTCAGAACACTGAAGCTTTCTTT
- TRBD1 TRBJ1-2 TRBV5-4 CASSLPGGSGYTF TGTGCCAGCAGCTTGCCAGGGGGCAGTGGCTACACCTTC
once TRBD2 TRBJ2-5 TRBV7-2 CASSQGLGETQYF TGTGCCAGCAGCCAGGGACTAGGGGAGACCCAGTACTTC
- - TRBJ2-1 TRBV15 CATSRDGKGGRNEQFF TGTGCCACCAGCAGAGATGGAAAAGGGGGTAGGAATGAGCAGTTCTTC
- TRBD1 TRBJ2-7 TRBV28 CASSFVWEGQGLYEQYF TGTGCCAGCAGTTTTGTTTGGGAGGGACAGGGGTTGTACGAGCAGTACTTC
- - TRBJ2-4 TRBV25-1 CASSEHSLNIQYF TGTGCCAGCAGTGAACACAGCCTAAACATTCAGTACTTC
- - TRBJ2-7 TRBV30 CAWSVRNSFSSYEQYF TGTGCCTGGAGTGTCCGCAATTCTTTTAGCTCCTACGAGCAGTACTTC
many - TRBJ1-1 TRBV6-1 CASSDNTGTAEAFF TGTGCCAGCAGCGATAATACAGGGACCGCTGAAGCTTTCTTT
once - TRBJ1-6 TRBV5-1 CASSLGTVGASSYNSPLHF TGCGCCAGCAGCTTGGGGACGGTAGGAGCCAGCTCCTATAATTCACCCCTCCACTTT
- - TRBJ2-1 TRBV7-9 CASSLQNEQFF TGTGCCAGCAGCTTACAAAATGAGCAGTTCTTC
few TRBD1 TRBJ2-3 TRBV30 CAWSGTGGITDTQYF TGTGCCTGGAGTGGGACAGGGGGCATCACAGATACGCAGTATTTT
- - TRBJ2-3 TRBV20-1 CSTKGLYTQYF TGCAGTACCAAAGGACTATATACGCAGTATTTT
- TRBD1 TRBJ2-4 TRBV9 CASSGGGDMENIQYF TGTGCCAGCAGCGGAGGGGGCGATATGGAAAACATTCAGTACTTC
- - TRBJ2-7 TRBV7-9 CASSLRERAYEQYF TGTGCCAGCAGCCTCAGGGAGAGGGCCTACGAGCAGTACTTC
- - TRBJ2-3 TRBV5-1 CASSLEPISDTQYF TGCGCCAGCAGCTTGGAACCCATATCTGATACGCAGTATTTT
once - TRBJ2-2 TRBV18 CASSTGSFGTGELFF TGTGCCAGCTCTACAGGGTCCTTCGGGACCGGGGAGCTGTTTTTT
- - TRBJ2-4 TRBV27 CASSLRGENIQYF TGTGCCAGCAGTTTGAGAGGGGAAAACATTCAGTACTTC
- - TRBJ2-3 TRBV5-1 CASSLRLDTQYF TGCGCCAGCAGCTTGCGGCTAGATACGCAGTATTTT
once - TRBJ1-5 TRBV28 CASSSPGQPQHF TGTGCCAGCAGTTCGCCGGGCCAGCCCCAGCATTTT
- - TRBJ1-2 TRBV6-1 CASSEATATYGYTF TGTGCCAGCAGTGAAGCGACAGCGACATATGGCTACACCTTC
- - TRBJ1-1 TRBV11-2 CASSLDQSVSTEAFF TGTGCCAGCAGCTTAGATCAGTCAGTGAGTACTGAAGCTTTCTTT
once - TRBJ2-5 TRBV6-5 CASKGTQETQYF TGTGCCAGCAAGGGGACACAAGAGACCCAGTACTTC
- - TRBJ2-7 TRBV12-2 CASRLAGEGLAVPQTYEQYF TGTGCAAGTCGCTTAGCGGGTGAAGGACTAGCGGTACCACAAACCTACGAGCAGTACTTC
many TRBD2 TRBJ2-2 TRBV5-1 CASSRDYSTGELFF TGCGCCAGCAGCAGGGACTATTCCACCGGGGAGCTGTTTTTT
- - TRBJ1-2 TRBV2 CASSERYYGYTF TGTGCCAGCAGTGAAAGGTACTATGGCTACACCTTC
- TRBD1 TRBJ1-1 TRBV7-2 CASRLMTGVNTEAFF TGTGCCAGCAGGTTAATGACAGGGGTGAACACTGAAGCTTTCTTT
- - TRBJ1-2 TRBV19 CASSIGDGGYTF TGTGCCAGTAGTATAGGGGATGGTGGCTACACCTTC
- - TRBJ1-2 TRBV7-2 CASSLDSFGGYTF TGTGCCAGCAGCTTAGACTCCTTCGGGGGCTACACCTTC
- TRBD2 TRBJ2-1 TRBV7-2 CASSPWSGTEQFF TGTGCCAGCAGCCCATGGAGCGGGACGGAGCAGTTCTTC